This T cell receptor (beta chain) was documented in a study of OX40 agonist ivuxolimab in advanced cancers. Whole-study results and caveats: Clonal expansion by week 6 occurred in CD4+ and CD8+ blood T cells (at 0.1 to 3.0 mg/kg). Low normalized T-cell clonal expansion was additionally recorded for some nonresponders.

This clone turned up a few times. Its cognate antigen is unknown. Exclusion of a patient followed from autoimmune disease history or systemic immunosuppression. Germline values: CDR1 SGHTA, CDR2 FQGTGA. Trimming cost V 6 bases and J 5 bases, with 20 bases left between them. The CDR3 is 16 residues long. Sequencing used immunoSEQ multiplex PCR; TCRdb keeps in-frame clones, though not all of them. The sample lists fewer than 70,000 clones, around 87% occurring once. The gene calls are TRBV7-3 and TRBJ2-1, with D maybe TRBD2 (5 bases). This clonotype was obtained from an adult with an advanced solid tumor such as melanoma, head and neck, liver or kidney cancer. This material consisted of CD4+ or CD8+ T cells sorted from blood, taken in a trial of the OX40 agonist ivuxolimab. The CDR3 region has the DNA TGTGCCAGCAGTTCTTTCCCGGGGAGCAGCCACAATGAGCAGTTCTTC. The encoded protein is CASSSFPGSSHNEQFF.